The 2 T cell receptor beta chains below were found in one sample sequenced in a study of tumor-infiltrating lymphocytes in primary liver carcinoma. Without any cell sorting, about 20-32 mg of bulk tissue yielded co-extracted RNA and DNA. Production of TCR beta cDNA used 400 to 600 ng total RNA together with a constant-region primer. Modified slightly, ARM-PCR produced TCR beta libraries over three nested multiplex PCR rounds. PCR rounds one and two used TRBV1-TRBV30 forward primers with a C-beta reverse primer for around 10 cycles each. TCRdb passed the multiplex PCR reads through MiXCR, listing each CDR3 protein once. This sample carries 35,000 to 40,000 distinct CDR3 sequences, approximately 71% of them seen once, and the ten largest clones take 35% to 45%. Sequencing was done on a sample of tumor-adjacent normal liver tissue. The receptors derive from a man aged 40-55 years with primary liver carcinoma and hepatitis B virus infection.

The table lists this clonotype with a count of one. Here the CDR3 reads CASRLTGDLHTQYF. The CDR3 DNA sequence: TGTGCCAGCAGGTTAACAGGGGACTTACATACGCAGTATTTT. V and J are TRBV5-4 and TRBJ2-3; the D gene is possibly TRBD1 (7 bases). The CDR3 totals 14 residues. Looked up from germline, CDR1 is SGHNT and CDR2 is YYREEE (reference sequence). V lost 5 bases and J lost 7, with 17 bases in between.

Comment on this clonotype: This is likely a read error, given that the CDR3 carries no conserved phenylalanine or tryptophan at its end. The chain has TRBV28 and TRBJ1-5; tentative D call: TRBD1 (5 bases). The germline V and J ends were trimmed by 3 bases and 11 bases, with 17 bases remaining between them. The CDR3 extends over 14 amino acids. CDR1 is MDHEN and CDR2 is SYDVKM in the germline V gene. The CDR3 sequence is CASSLTRGTQSQHL. The CDR3 DNA reads TGTGCCAGCAGTTTGACAAGGGGAACGCAGTCCCAGCATCTT.